This T cell receptor (beta chain) was captured in a study of OX40 agonist ivuxolimab in advanced cancers. For the study at large: Patients were treated with ivuxolimab, an agonistic anti-OX40 (CD134) antibody. Dosing consisted of intravenous ivuxolimab at 0.01 to 10 mg/kg every 2 weeks. Findings and caveats of the study: Normalized expansion of T-cell clones was also low for some nonresponders.

This table comes from immunoSEQ multiplex PCR, and its TCRdb copy is limited to in-frame clones, with some not included. The sample yields around 33,000 clones, about 90% seen once. As concerns this clone: The antigen is unknown.

The CDR3 consists of 13 residues. The germline V gene encodes CDR1 MDHEN and CDR2 SYDVKM. Trimming left V 6 bases short and J 8 bases short, with 16 bases between. This sequence joins TRBV28 and TRBJ1-1; D perhaps matches TRBD1 (5 bases). The sequencing used CD4+ or CD8+ T cells sorted from blood, collected in a trial of the OX40 agonist ivuxolimab. The receptor's source is an adult with an advanced solid tumor such as melanoma, head and neck, liver or kidney cancer. The CDR3 DNA follows: TGTGCCAGCAGACCTCCGGGACGGGAGGAAGCTTTCTTT. Residues: CASRPPGREEAFF.